A selection of T cell receptor beta chains follows, all from one sample in a study of blood T cell repertoires in COVID-19. TCRdb keeps only in-frame clones here, not all; method: immunoSEQ multiplex PCR. Of a few hundred thousand clones in the sample, 75% to 95% are singletons; the top ten hold under 7%. Sequencing was carried out using peripheral blood. The receptors were gathered from a woman younger than 45 with COVID-19, enrolled during active disease. The CDR3 runs from the conserved cysteine through the conserved F or W. D genes are given only for firm matches. Rows give clone size only sometimes, using once, few, many, or a class for an expanded clone.

v_gene	j_gene	d_gene	abundance	CDR3nt	CDR3aa
TRBV19	TRBJ1-2	NA	NA	TGTGCCAGTAGTATGCGGCGGGTGGGGACATTTGGCTACACCTTC	CASSMRRVGTFGYTF
TRBV4-2	TRBJ2-7	TRBD2	NA	TGTGCCAGCAGCCAAGACATAGCGGGAGGTTACTACGAGCAGTACTTC	CASSQDIAGGYYEQYF
TRBV10-3	TRBJ2-2	TRBD1	NA	TGTGCCATCAGTGACCGACACGACAAGGGGGCGACCGGGGAGCTGTTTTTT	CAISDRHDKGATGELFF
TRBV2	TRBJ1-1	NA	NA	TGTGCCAGCACGGGAAAGATGAACACTGAAGCTTTCTTT	CASTGKMNTEAFF
TRBV6-5	TRBJ1-1	NA	NA	TGTGCCAGCAACCCCCTTACAGGGAACACTGAAGCTTTCTTT	CASNPLTGNTEAFF
TRBV6-5	TRBJ2-5	NA	NA	TGTGCCAGCAGTTACGCTGCGCAAGAGACCCAGTACTTC	CASSYAAQETQYF
TRBV6-5	TRBJ1-1	NA	NA	TGTGCCAGCAGTAGACAGCAAATGAACACTGAAGCTTTCTTT	CASSRQQMNTEAFF
TRBV5-1	TRBJ2-5	TRBD1	NA	TGCGCCAGCAGCTTGGTCGGACAGGGGGGCCAAGAGACCCAGTACTTC	CASSLVGQGGQETQYF
TRBV6-5	TRBJ2-7	TRBD2	NA	TGTGCCAGCCAATTTTCTCCTAGCGGGAGCAGCGAGCAGTACTTC	CASQFSPSGSSEQYF
TRBV9	TRBJ2-7	TRBD1	NA	TGTGCCAGCAGCGTAGCTCCGACAGGGGGCTACGAGCAGTACTTC	CASSVAPTGGYEQYF
TRBV11-3	TRBJ2-7	NA	NA	TGTGCCAGCAGCACCGGACAGATCTACGAGCAGTACTTC	CASSTGQIYEQYF
TRBV11-3	TRBJ2-2	NA	once	TGTGCCAGCAGCTTATCGGGAGTTCCCACCGGGGAGCTGTTTTTT	CASSLSGVPTGELFF
TRBV18	TRBJ1-2	NA	once	TGTGCCAGCTCACCACTGGGGGGAGGAAACTATGGCTACACCTTC	CASSPLGGGNYGYTF
TRBV2	TRBJ2-2	NA	NA	TGTGCCAGCAGTGAAGCCCGGACTTCTGGGGAGCTGTTTTTT	CASSEARTSGELFF
TRBV6-5	TRBJ1-6	NA	NA	TGTGCCAGCAAGGACAATGATTATTCACCCCTCCACTTT	CASKDNDYSPLHF
TRBV4-1	TRBJ2-7	NA	NA	TGCGCCAGCAGCCAAGTGGGACACCCCAGGGACGAGCAGTACTTC	CASSQVGHPRDEQYF
TRBV5-6	TRBJ2-5	NA	NA	TGTGCCAGCAGCTTAACAGGGACGGAGACCCAGTACTTC	CASSLTGTETQYF
TRBV21-1	TRBJ2-7	NA	NA	TGTGCCGGGACCTCGAGACTAGCGGGAGTTACAAAGTACTTC	CAGTSRLAGVTKYF
TRBV2	TRBJ1-2	TRBD1	NA	TGTGCCAGTACAAAGGAAGAGACAGGGGGGCAGGGCTACACCTTC	CASTKEETGGQGYTF
TRBV30	TRBJ1-2	NA	NA	TGTGCCTGGGGGACTGACGGCTACACCTTC	CAWGTDGYTF
TRBV28	TRBJ1-1	NA	NA	TGTGCCAGCAGTTTCTTGGACATAAGCATGAACACTGAAGCTTTCTTT	CASSFLDISMNTEAFF
TRBV19	TRBJ1-1	TRBD1	NA	TGTGCCAGTAGGATAAGAGGGGGCGACCCTGAAGCTTTCTTT	CASRIRGGDPEAFF
TRBV9	TRBJ2-6	NA	NA	TGTGCCAGCAGCGGACAGGCGTTTCGTAGCAACGTCCTGACTTTC	CASSGQAFRSNVLTF
TRBV28	TRBJ2-7	NA	NA	TGTGCCAGCAGTCCCATGGGGGGGCTCTCCTACGAGCAGTACTTC	CASSPMGGLSYEQYF
TRBV5-1	TRBJ1-3	TRBD1	NA	TGCGCCAGCAGCTTGGGGGACAGGGGACGGTATGGAAACACCATATATTTT	CASSLGDRGRYGNTIYF
TRBV10-3	TRBJ1-1	NA	NA	TGTGCCATCAGTGAGTTCAGACTCAACACTGAAGCTTTCTTT	CAISEFRLNTEAFF